Each of the 25 T cell receptor beta chains below was sequenced from the same sample in a study of early T cells in non-severe SARS-CoV-2 infection. TCRdb fed the 5' RACE reads into MiXCR, producing one record per CDR3 protein. The sample includes about 67,000 distinct CDR3 sequences, 11% of them seen just once. The sequencing input was whole blood. The receptors derive from an adult who was a healthcare worker with PCR-confirmed SARS-CoV-2 infection or an uninfected control (not recorded which).

This clonotype was seen at least ten times. CDR3 sequence: CASSLTGIGNGYTF. The CDR3 nucleotides are TGTGCCAGCAGCTTGACAGGTATCGGAAATGGCTACACCTTC. The chain couples TRBV12-3 or TRBV12-4 to TRBJ1-2; D is possibly TRBD1 (6 bases). Trimming shortened V by 6 bases and J by 6 bases, and 17 bases separated the two germline ends. The CDR3 runs to 14 residues.

The V gene is TRBV27, the J gene TRBJ2-1, with 8 bases fitting TRBD1. The CDR3 consists of 16 residues. Germline loops: CDR1 MNHEY, CDR2 SMNVEV (reference sequence). The ends lost 10 bases at V and 4 bases at J; junction bases unmatched: 15. The chain's CDR3 is CATRSPGTGVYNEQFF. DNA of the CDR3: TGTGCCACCCGATCACCCGGGACAGGTGTTTACAATGAGCAGTTCTTC.

The chain has TRBV5-1 and TRBJ2-2; D is undetermined. Germline assignment: CDR1 SGHRS and CDR2 YFSETQ. The CDR3 contains 11 residues. V was clipped by 2 bases and J by 8 bases, with 4 bases between them. For the CDR3, the DNA is TGCGCCAGCAGCTTTGCAGGGGAGCTGTTTTTT. This gives the protein CASSFAGELFF.

This clonotype was seen at least ten times. This chain connects TRBV6-1 to TRBJ1-2, with unresolved D. The CDR3 contains 15 residues. The germline V and J ends were trimmed by 0 bases and 4 bases, with 12 bases remaining between them. In germline, CDR1 is MNHNS, CDR2 SASEGT. CDR3 nucleotide sequence: TGTGCCAGCAGTGAAGCTCCAGATATACGCTATGGCTACACCTTC. This sequence encodes CASSEAPDIRYGYTF.

CDR3 loop: CASSLEGAGIHEQYF. The CDR3 DNA reads as TGCGCCAGCAGCTTGGAGGGGGCTGGGATCCACGAGCAGTACTTC. The rearrangement uses TRBV5-1 and TRBJ2-7; 7 bases fit TRBD1. CDR1 is SGHRS, CDR2 YFSETQ, per germline. The V segment lost 0 bases and the J segment 5 bases; nucleotides outside the gene matches: 8. The CDR3 has 15 residues.

Of note for this clonotype: Being one base from a much bigger clone, this may be a read error. This chain joins TRBV28 and TRBJ2-7; D is perhaps TRBD1 (6 bases). V was cut by 6 bases and J by 1 base, with 16 bases left in between. The CDR3 covers 15 residues. Germline CDR1 reads MDHEN; CDR2 reads SYDVKM. CDR3 residues: CASSTPWDTSYEQYF. CDR3 coding DNA: TGTGCCAGCAGCACGCCCTGGGACACATCCTACGAGCAGTACTTC.

This clonotype was detected many times. The J gene is TRBJ2-7, the V gene TRBV19, with 11 positions matching TRBD2. This CDR3 spans 13 amino acids. Germline lookup yields CDR1 LNHDA and CDR2 SQIVND (reference sequence). V shed 7 bases and J 6 bases; nucleotides not matched to a gene: 5. The CDR3 nucleotides are TGTGCCAGTAAACTAGCGGGAGCCCGCGAGCAGTACTTC. As protein: CASKLAGAREQYF.

This clonotype was detected a few times. The chain recombines TRBV7-8 with TRBJ2-7; D gene uncertain. The CDR3 is made up of 13 amino acids. Per germline, CDR1 SGHVS and CDR2 FQNEAQ. Trimming pared 2 bases from V and 1 base from J, leaving 6 bases between. The CDR3 spells CASSLYGSYEQYF. CDR3 nucleotide sequence: TGTGCCAGCAGCTTATACGGTTCCTACGAGCAGTACTTC. Together with reference TRBV7-8 and TRBJ2-7, the CDR3 gives the full variable domain: GAGVSQSPRYKVAKRGQDVALRCDPISGHVSLFWYQQALGQGPEFLTYFQNEAQLDKSGLPSDRFFAERPEGSVSTLKIQRTQQEDSAVYLCASSLYGSYEQYFGPGTRLTVT.

This clonotype was counted ten times or more. The J gene is TRBJ1-2, the V gene TRBV5-1, with D tentatively TRBD1 (6 bases). The germline V gene encodes CDR1 SGHRS and CDR2 YFSETQ. The CDR3 contains 15 residues. V was cut by 4 bases and J by 8 bases, with 21 bases left in between. The CDR3 DNA reads as TGCGCCAGCAGCCAAGATGCTTGGGGGGCGCCCGGCTACACCTTC. Translation: CASSQDAWGAPGYTF.

At least ten counts were recorded for this clonotype. The chain employs TRBV29-1 and TRBJ2-7; tentatively, D is TRBD2 (5 bases). Trimming shortened V by 7 bases and J by 7 bases, and 23 bases separated the two germline ends. The CDR3 extends over 14 amino acids. Germline V gene sequence: CDR1 SQVTM, CDR2 ANQGSEA. CDR3 amino acids: CSARILGARGEQYF. The CDR3 DNA sequence: TGCAGCGCCCGTATCCTGGGAGCCCGGGGAGAGCAGTACTTC.

V and J are TRBV10-1 and TRBJ2-1; 11 nucleotides match TRBD1. This CDR3 comprises 16 residues. J was trimmed by 4 bases and V by 3 bases; bases with no gene match: 5. Per the germline V gene, CDR1 is WNHNN and CDR2 is SYGVQD (reference sequence). The chain's CDR3 is CASSEGQGASYNEQFF. CDR3 sequence (DNA): TGCGCCAGCAGTGAAGGACAGGGGGCGTCATACAATGAGCAGTTCTTC.

This clonotype showed up just a few times. V usage is TRBV4-2 and J usage is TRBJ2-3; 15 bases are shared with TRBD2. This CDR3 comprises 18 residues. CDR1 is LGHNA, CDR2 YNFKEQ, per germline. V lost 1 base and J lost 6; bases outside the gene matches: 8. As DNA, the CDR3 is TGTGCCAGCAGCCAAGGATGGGGACTAGCGGGGGGACCCGATACGCAGTATTTT. This gives the protein CASSQGWGLAGGPDTQYF.

This clonotype has only a few counts. This chain joins TRBV7-9 and TRBJ1-2; possible D gene TRBD1, 6 bases. V lost 3 bases and J lost 4, with 15 bases in between. The CDR3 length is 15 residues. Germline V gene data show CDR1 as SEHNR and CDR2 as FQNEAQ (reference sequence). CDR3 loop: CASSFHREARYGYTF. The DNA for the CDR3 is TGTGCCAGCAGCTTTCACAGGGAGGCCCGCTATGGCTACACCTTC.

This clonotype was recorded many times. For the CDR3, the DNA is TGTGCCAGCAGCCTGGACAGGTGGATCGGCACAGATACGCAGTATTTT. Translated: CASSLDRWIGTDTQYF. The J gene is TRBJ2-3, the V gene TRBV7-8, with TRBD1 matching over 7 bases. Germline trimming cut 5 bases from V and 1 base from J; bases unmatched to any gene: 9. In germline, CDR1 is SGHVS, CDR2 FQNEAQ. This CDR3 region has 16 residues.

V gene TRBV2 combines with J gene TRBJ2-7; 8 bases line up with TRBD1. V shed 6 bases, J shed 6 bases, and the junction held 10 bases outside the gene matches. Germline V gene lookup returns CDR1 SNHLY and CDR2 FYNNEI. The CDR3 is made up of 14 amino acids. In DNA form, the CDR3 reads TGTGCCAGCAGCGGACGGACAGGGCTGAGCGAGCAGTACTTC. It yields the protein CASSGRTGLSEQYF.

This clonotype has ten or more counts. V usage is TRBV6-1 and J usage is TRBJ2-7, with D maybe TRBD2 (7 bases). The V gene lost 3 bases and the J gene lost 4 bases, with 22 bases spanning the gap. Germline loops: CDR1 MNHNS, CDR2 SASEGT. This CDR3 comprises 17 residues. This chain's CDR3 is CASSEAWGGLSIYEQYF. CDR3 nucleotide sequence: TGTGCCAGCAGTGAGGCGTGGGGGGGCCTGAGTATTTACGAGCAGTACTTC.

In its sample, this clonotype was seen many times. The chain uses TRBV20-1 and TRBJ2-5; 7 bases map to TRBD2. The CDR3 has 15 amino acids. From germline, CDR1 is DFQATT and CDR2 SNEGSKA (reference sequence). V gave up 6 bases and J gave up 1 base; unmatched junction bases: 11. CDR3 DNA sequence: TGCAGTGCCAGGAAGGGCGGGGGAGGCCAAGAGACCCAGTACTTC. Translating gives CSARKGGGGQETQYF.

This clonotype was seen many times. The chain combines TRBV19 with TRBJ1-5; D is unresolved. This CDR3 has 15 residues. V shed 6 bases and J shed 0 bases, with 12 bases lying between them. Germline V gives CDR1 LNHDA, CDR2 SQIVND (reference sequence). This CDR3 is CASRTFGYSNQPQHF. As DNA, the CDR3 is TGTGCCAGTAGAACCTTCGGCTATAGCAATCAGCCCCAGCATTTT.

This clonotype was detected many times. The chain combines TRBV6-6 with TRBJ2-3, with a weak D call TRBD2 (7 bases). CDR3 length: 13 amino acids. Germline CDR1 is MNHNY and CDR2 is SVGAGI (reference sequence). V was pared by 5 bases and J by 2 bases, with 8 bases between. The CDR3 bases are TGTGCCAGCAGTCGGGGGGCCACAGATACGCAGTATTTT. Translated: CASSRGATDTQYF.

This clonotype came up a few times. The chain couples TRBV6-1 to TRBJ2-1; D not certain. The germline gives CDR1 MNHNS, CDR2 SASEGT. The CDR3 contains 12 residues. Trimming took 4 bases from V and 5 from J, leaving 6 bases between them. The CDR3 sequence is CASSGRDNEQFF. The CDR3 DNA reads TGTGCCAGCAGTGGTCGGGACAATGAGCAGTTCTTC.

This clonotype was detected many times. The CDR3 sequence is CASSQDRRGTEAFF. The CDR3, as DNA: TGCGCCAGCAGCCAAGATCGGCGGGGCACTGAAGCTTTCTTT. The rearrangement links TRBV4-1 to TRBJ1-1; D unclear. Trimming cost V 0 bases and J 4 bases, with 9 bases left between them. The CDR3 totals 14 residues. Germline V lookup: CDR1 MGHRA, CDR2 YSYEKL.

In its sample, this clonotype was seen many times. J is TRBJ2-3 and V is TRBV6-1, with 9 bases aligning to TRBD2. Per germline, CDR1 MNHNS and CDR2 SASEGT. CDR3 length equals 14 residues. J lost 4 bases, V lost 6 bases, and 5 bases had no gene match. The DNA for the CDR3 is TGTGCCAGCAGCGTGGGACTAGCTGCAGATACGCAGTATTTT. It specifies CASSVGLAADTQYF.

This clonotype has a count of ten or more. The CDR3 coding sequence is TGCGCCAGCAGCTTGCCGACTAGCGGGGGGGCCACAGATACGCAGTATTTT. It encodes CASSLPTSGGATDTQYF. The rearrangement uses TRBV5-1 and TRBJ2-3; TRBD2 matches at 14 bases. The trim removed 1 base at V and 2 bases at J, leaving 3 bases unmatched. Per the germline V gene, CDR1 is SGHRS and CDR2 is YFSETQ. CDR3 length equals 17 residues. The full variable domain, rest sourced from reference TRBV5-1 and TRBJ2-3, is KAGVTQTPRYLIKTRGQQVTLSCSPISGHRSVSWYQQTPGQGLQFLFEYFSETQRNKGNFPGRFSGRQFSNSRSEMNVSTLELGDSALYLCASSLPTSGGATDTQYFGPGTRLTVL.

At least ten counts were recorded for this clonotype. This rearrangement joins TRBV18 to TRBJ1-1; the D gene is possibly TRBD1 (6 bases). V lost 4 bases to trimming and J lost 1 base, with 10 bases between them. CDR3 length: 14 residues. Germline CDR1 is KGHSH and CDR2 is LQKENI. This CDR3 is CASSLPGQNTEAFF. The CDR3 DNA is TGTGCCAGCTCACTTCCGGGACAGAACACTGAAGCTTTCTTT.

The chain links TRBV30 to TRBJ2-7, with a weak D call TRBD1 (5 bases). This CDR3 has 16 residues. V was trimmed by 0 bases and J by 3 bases, leaving 18 bases between them. CDR1 is GTSNPN, CDR2 SVGIG, per germline (reference sequence). The DNA of the CDR3 is TGTGCCTGGAGTGTTCAGGGCCGATATCTCCGCTACGAGCAGTACTTC. Its translation: CAWSVQGRYLRYEQYF.